This is a list of T cell receptor beta chains from one sample in a study of cytomegalovirus exposure and HLA in healthy donors. The method was immunoSEQ multiplex PCR; TCRdb's version includes in-frame clones alone and lacks a portion of them. The sample carries about 130,000 clones, about 79% recorded once. Input material: PBMCs. The source of these receptors is a man aged 45-65 years in good health and CMV-seronegative. The CDR3 runs from the conserved cysteine through the conserved F or W. The order of the fields is J gene, clone size, V gene, CDR3 length, CDR3 protein. Clone size appears in some rows only: once, few, many, or a class for an expanded clone.

>TRBJ2-3|.|TRBV10-3|14
CAISTGLSTDTQYF
>TRBJ2-5|.|TRBV10-3|14
CAISVAGGEETQYF
>TRBJ1-2|.|TRBV5-1|13
CASSLGAGGGYTF
>TRBJ2-7|.|TRBV19|15
CASSISGQGAYEQYF
>TRBJ2-3|.|TRBV2|14
CVSSSGGFTDTQYF
>TRBJ1-2|.|TRBV5-8|14
CASLRAGGNYGYTF
>TRBJ1-2|once|TRBV14|15
CASSQDLHSNYGYTF
>TRBJ1-2|.|TRBV6-5|15
CASNLEATGAYGYTF
>TRBJ1-6|.|TRBV7-2|14
CASTPGQANSPLHF
>TRBJ2-7|.|TRBV5-4|17
CASSAVAGGPSGDEQYF
>TRBJ1-4|few|TRBV6-7|12
CASSYRGSGLFF
>TRBJ1-1|.|TRBV2|14
CASSVRQGHTEAFF
>TRBJ1-1|.|TRBV6-5|11
CASSRLRTTFF
>TRBJ2-1|.|TRBV19|15
CASWSGDSSYNEQFF
>TRBJ1-4|.|TRBV2|14
CASNGGVREEKLFF
>TRBJ2-2|.|TRBV7-9|15
CASSSRGGRTGELFF
>TRBJ1-2|.|TRBV19|15
CASWGLPGGLNGYTF
>TRBJ2-2|.|TRBV7-2|12
CASSLLEGELFF
>TRBJ2-2|.|TRBV5-1|16
CASSLAAGGNTGELFF
>TRBJ2-2|.|TRBV6-1|14
CASSEQGNTGELFF
>TRBJ1-1|.|TRBV28|14
CASSFAGQNTEAFF
>TRBJ2-5|.|TRBV5-1|15
CASSWLAGERETQYF
>TRBJ2-7|.|TRBV18|14
CASSPLNGGVEQYF
>TRBJ1-1|.|TRBV5-1|14
CASSHPGGDTEAFF
>TRBJ2-6|.|TRBV11-2|17
CASSPGTGYSGANVLTF
>TRBJ2-3|few|TRBV5-1|16
CASSVPLAGGTDTQYF
>TRBJ1-1|.|TRBV6-5|15
CASRPSGTRDTEAFF
>TRBJ1-2|.|TRBV7-9|11
CASSPKGVYTF
>TRBJ2-1|.|TRBV12-5|15
CASGTSGGPINEQFF
>TRBJ1-1|few|TRBV11-2|12
CASSPGGTEAFF
>TRBJ2-3|.|TRBV4-2|15
CASSQAGQGGDTQYF
>TRBJ1-1|.|TRBV7-9|16
CSSSLASRGRTTEAFF
>TRBJ1-6|.|TRBV2|16
CASSETRKGDNSPLHF
>.|few|TRBV11-2|13
CASSLALSYEQYF
>TRBJ2-1|.|TRBV15|19
CATSTPAGRVLSSYNEQFF